The clone carrying this T cell receptor beta chain is categorized as medium-sized. The record originates from a study of tumor-infiltrating lymphocytes in oesophageal squamous cell carcinoma. A single record per CDR3 protein comes from TCRdb applying MiXCR to the PCR reads. Of roughly 19,000 distinct CDR3 sequences in the sample, 40% to 45% were seen once. This receptor was taken from a male donor with esophageal squamous cell carcinoma. Sequencing input: esophageal tumor tissue.

For the CDR3, the DNA is TGTGCCAGCAGCCGGACTGATACAACTAATGAAAAACTGTTTTTT. Protein: CASSRTDTTNEKLFF. V usage is TRBV7-8 and J usage is TRBJ1-4; D remains unclear. Per germline, CDR1 SGHVS and CDR2 FQNEAQ. This CDR3 region has 15 residues. V gave up 5 bases and J gave up 0 bases, with 10 bases separating them.